A single sample gave rise to the 31 T cell receptor beta chains below, sequenced in a study of T cell responses to AZD1222 COVID-19 vaccine. Assay used: immunoSEQ multiplex PCR; TCRdb lists only in-frame clones, some missing. The table records some 200,000 clones, 85% to 95% of them present only once. The specimen was peripheral blood, collected on day 0 of MenACWY control vaccination. The receptors come from an adult in good health.

The CDR3 loop is CASSQQVNTEAFF. The CDR3 DNA reads TGTGCCAGCAGCCAACAGGTGAACACTGAAGCTTTCTTT. This chain joins TRBV14 and TRBJ1-1; D unclear. V dropped 2 bases and J dropped 0 bases, with 4 bases sitting between them. Per the germline V gene, CDR1 is SGHDN and CDR2 is FVKESK. The CDR3 totals 13 residues.

The chain uses TRBV6-5 and TRBJ1-2, with D perhaps TRBD1 (5 bases). The ends were cut back, 6 bases at V and 4 bases at J, with 12 bases in the middle. Germline V gene sequence: CDR1 MNHEY, CDR2 SVGAGI. The CDR3 has 13 amino acids. The CDR3 reads CASRDNGFYGYTF. CDR3 nucleotide sequence: TGTGCCAGCAGGGACAACGGATTCTATGGCTACACCTTC.

The genes are TRBV28 and TRBJ1-2, with D hard to call. Trimming took off 5 bases at V and 13 bases at J, with 17 bases between the two ends. This CDR3 spans 12 amino acids. Per the germline V gene, CDR1 is MDHEN and CDR2 is SYDVKM. CDR3 sequence reads: CASSPDSGLGTF. CDR3 in DNA: TGTGCCAGCAGTCCCGATTCAGGATTGGGCACCTTC.

In this sample, this clone turned up once. The rearrangement uses TRBV5-4 and TRBJ2-5, with 8 bases lining up with TRBD2. Unmatched junction bases numbered 22, after V lost 7 bases and J lost 5 bases. Germline V CDR1 and CDR2: SGHNT, YYREEE (reference sequence). The CDR3 is 18 amino acids. This CDR3 is CASGLGPTGGGFGETQYF. The CDR3 bases are TGTGCCAGCGGGTTAGGCCCGACAGGCGGGGGGTTCGGGGAGACCCAGTACTTC.

The genes are TRBV4-3 and TRBJ1-5; unclear D gene. V was shortened by 0 bases and J by 6 bases, with 6 bases between the two germline ends. This CDR3 comprises 13 residues. Germline values: CDR1 LGHNA, CDR2 YSLEER. The CDR3 protein is CASSQDEFQPQHF. The CDR3 coding sequence is TGCGCCAGCAGCCAAGACGAGTTTCAGCCCCAGCATTTT.

Points on this clone: One junction end does not reproduce the germline sequence, and a read error may be involved. The chain joins TRBV7-7 to TRBJ1-2; weak D call: TRBD1 (6 bases). The CDR3 length is 16 residues. CDR1 is SSHAT and CDR2 is FNYEAQ in the germline V gene (reference sequence). CDR3 DNA: TGTGCTAGCAGCCATCAGGTTGTCAGGGGCATATATGGCTACACCTTC. This sequence encodes CASSHQVVRGIYGYTF.

The table lists this clone with a count of one. This chain connects TRBV24-1 to TRBJ2-1, with D hard to call. The CDR3 has 12 amino acids. Trimming removed 1 base at V and 6 bases at J, with 3 bases between. Germline loops: CDR1 KGHDR, CDR2 SFDVKD. CDR3 protein: CATSDFGNEQFF. DNA for the CDR3: TGTGCCACCAGTGATTTTGGCAATGAGCAGTTCTTC.

This clone was counted between two and nine times. The chain joins TRBV6-5 to TRBJ1-1; D gene uncertain. Germline V gene sequence: CDR1 MNHEY, CDR2 SVGAGI. V was cut by 6 bases and J by 0 bases, with 11 bases left in between. The CDR3 runs to 14 residues. CDR3 protein: CASRKDGVNTEAFF. The CDR3 region has the DNA TGTGCCAGCAGAAAGGACGGAGTGAACACTGAAGCTTTCTTT.

The V gene is TRBV27, the J gene TRBJ2-1, with a tentative D call TRBD2 (5 bases). This CDR3 comprises 15 residues. The germline CDR1 and CDR2 sequences are MNHEY and SMNVEV (reference sequence). V dropped 8 bases and J dropped 0 bases, with 14 bases sitting between them. CDR3 nucleotide sequence: TGTGCCAGCGGACCGGACTCAAGCTCCTACAATGAGCAGTTCTTC. Amino acid sequence: CASGPDSSSYNEQFF.

This clone was seen only a few times. The V and J genes are TRBV12-3 or TRBV12-4 and TRBJ1-2; TRBD1 aligns across 9 bases. J gave up 8 bases and V 6 bases, and 7 bases lay outside the gene matches. The CDR3 contains 13 residues. CDR3 nucleotides: TGTGCCAGCAGGTTGGACAGGGGAAGAGGCTACACCTTC. Protein product: CASRLDRGRGYTF.

The CDR3 DNA sequence: TGTGCCAGCTCACCACCGGTTCCGAGCTACGAGCAGTACTTC. It is translated as CASSPPVPSYEQYF. The chain couples TRBV18 to TRBJ2-7; D uncertain. Germline V CDR1 and CDR2: KGHSH, LQKENI. Between the trimmed V and J ends, which lost 0 bases and 3 bases, there was a span of 9 bases. CDR3 size: 14 residues. Drawing the rest from reference TRBV18 and TRBJ2-7, the complete variable domain is NAGVMQNPRHLVRRRGQEARLRCSPMKGHSHVYWYRQLPEEGLKFMVYLQKENIIDESGMPKERFSAEFPKEGPSILRIQQVVRGDSAAYFCASSPPVPSYEQYFGPGTRLTVT.

The chain couples TRBV5-1 to TRBJ2-1, with 10 bases lining up with TRBD2. The V and J ends lost 0 bases and 5 bases, in that order; junction bases with no gene match: 2. There are 15 residues in the CDR3. Germline V CDR1 and CDR2: SGHRS, YFSETQ. The CDR3 DNA sequence: TGCGCCAGCAGCTTGGGACTAGCGGGTCACAATGAGCAGTTCTTC. Protein: CASSLGLAGHNEQFF. The whole variable domain, remainder taken from reference TRBV5-1 and TRBJ2-1, is KAGVTQTPRYLIKTRGQQVTLSCSPISGHRSVSWYQQTPGQGLQFLFEYFSETQRNKGNFPGRFSGRQFSNSRSEMNVSTLELGDSALYLCASSLGLAGHNEQFFGPGTRLTVL.

The rearrangement links TRBV4-1 to TRBJ1-4; a possible D gene is TRBD1 (6 bases). CDR1 is MGHRA and CDR2 is YSYEKL in the germline V gene. The CDR3 is made up of 17 amino acids. V was cut by 0 bases and J by 8 bases, with 19 bases left in between. The CDR3 here is CASSQDWGQGGREKLFF. The CDR3 nucleotides are TGCGCCAGCAGCCAAGATTGGGGCCAAGGGGGAAGGGAAAAACTGTTTTTT.

V and J are TRBV7-9 and TRBJ2-3, with D perhaps matching TRBD1 (5 bases). The V gene's germline CDR1 is SEHNR and CDR2 FQNEAQ (reference sequence). V lost 4 bases to trimming and J lost 1 base, with 18 bases between them. This CDR3 spans 17 amino acids. The CDR3 sequence: CASSSAALVQGTDTQYF. The CDR3 coding sequence is TGTGCCAGCAGCTCCGCGGCGTTGGTACAGGGCACAGATACGCAGTATTTT.

The chain couples TRBV7-9 to TRBJ2-7; D is perhaps TRBD2 (6 bases). V gave up 5 bases and J gave up 1 base, with 15 bases separating them. The germline V gene encodes CDR1 SEHNR and CDR2 FQNEAQ (reference sequence). The CDR3 loop spans 15 amino acids. CDR3 region: CASSPAGGISYEQYF. The CDR3 DNA reads as TGTGCCAGCAGCCCCGCCGGAGGGATTTCCTACGAGCAGTACTTC.

The V and J genes are TRBV29-1 and TRBJ1-1; D remains unclear. V lost 8 bases, J lost 1 base, and 8 bases lay in between. This CDR3 comprises 11 residues. Germline V gene data show CDR1 as SQVTM and CDR2 as ANQGSEA. The CDR3 protein is CSSQENTEAFF. CDR3 DNA: TGCAGCTCTCAGGAGAACACTGAAGCTTTCTTT.

CDR3 DNA sequence: TGTGCCAGCAGCTTGGCGGGACAGGGGAGCCAAGAGACCCAGTACTTC. Amino acid sequence: CASSLAGQGSQETQYF. The chain combines TRBV7-2 with TRBJ2-5; the match to TRBD1 covers 10 bases. The CDR3 is 16 residues long. V lost 3 bases to trimming and J lost 1 base; unmatched junction nucleotides: 5. Germline V lookup: CDR1 SGHTA, CDR2 FQGNSA.

As regards this clone: The identical CDR3 is also encoded by other nucleotide sequences in the sample. The chain combines TRBV6-2 or TRBV6-3 with TRBJ2-6; D not resolved. V was pared by 0 bases and J by 3 bases, with 3 bases between. The CDR3 is 14 residues long. CDR1 and CDR2 from the germline V gene are MNHEY and SVGEGT. CDR3 amino acids: CASSYSSGANVLTF. CDR3 bases: TGTGCCAGCAGTTACTCGAGTGGGGCCAACGTCCTGACTTTC.

The rearrangement joins TRBV9 to TRBJ2-5; a weak D match, TRBD1 (5 bases). The V gene lost 3 bases and the J gene lost 5 bases, with 17 bases spanning the gap. CDR3 size: 15 residues. In germline, CDR1 is SGDLS, CDR2 YYNGEE. The CDR3: CASSARGSPGETQYF. The DNA of the CDR3 is TGTGCCAGCAGCGCTAGGGGCTCCCCCGGGGAGACCCAGTACTTC.

This chain connects TRBV19 to TRBJ1-5; unclear D gene. Trimming took 7 bases from V and 1 from J, leaving 11 bases between them. Germline V CDR1 and CDR2: LNHDA, SQIVND (reference sequence). This CDR3 comprises 14 residues. CDR3 loop: CASKLIGSNQPQHF. The CDR3 DNA follows: TGTGCCAGTAAACTCATAGGGAGCAATCAGCCCCAGCATTTT.

CDR3 sequence: CASSQDLRGYGYTF. The CDR3 DNA sequence: TGCGCCAGCAGCCAAGACCTCCGTGGATATGGCTACACCTTC. J is TRBJ1-2 and V is TRBV4-3; D remains ambiguous. V was shortened by 0 bases and J by 5 bases, with 10 bases between the two germline ends. The CDR3 sequence is 14 residues long. Germline assignment: CDR1 LGHNA and CDR2 YSLEER.

A single count supports this clone. The chain joins TRBV12-5 to TRBJ1-3; D gene ambiguous. This CDR3 spans 14 amino acids. Trimming cost V 1 base and J 4 bases, with 8 bases left between them. Per germline, CDR1 LGHNT and CDR2 FRNRAP. The DNA for the CDR3 is TGTGCTAGTGGTTTGGAAATAGGCGGAAACACCATATATTTT. Its translation: CASGLEIGGNTIYF.

V and J are TRBV19 and TRBJ2-7; D tentatively reads TRBD1 or TRBD2 (7 bases each). The V and J ends lost 6 bases and 1 base respectively, with 19 bases between them. The length of the CDR3 is 16 residues. Looked up from germline, CDR1 is LNHDA and CDR2 is SQIVND (reference sequence). The CDR3 loop is CASRATPGGGSYEQYF. In DNA, the CDR3 is TGTGCCAGTAGAGCGACCCCAGGGGGAGGGTCCTACGAGCAGTACTTC.

The gene calls are TRBV4-3 and TRBJ2-2; D might be TRBD2 (5 bases). The V gene lost 0 bases and the J gene lost 4 bases, with 12 bases spanning the gap. The CDR3 extends over 16 amino acids. Germline V gene lookup returns CDR1 LGHNA and CDR2 YSLEER. The CDR3 region is CASSQEDRRGTGELFF. Here the CDR3 DNA reads TGCGCCAGCAGCCAAGAGGATCGACGGGGCACCGGGGAGCTGTTTTTT.

The chain has TRBV19 and TRBJ2-5; possible D gene TRBD1, 5 bases. The V end was cut by 4 bases, the J end by 3 bases, with 12 bases between. The CDR3 contains 14 residues. The germline V gene encodes CDR1 LNHDA and CDR2 SQIVND (reference sequence). The CDR3 spells CASSKGLKKETQYF. The CDR3 DNA is TGTGCCAGTAGTAAGGGGCTAAAAAAAGAGACCCAGTACTTC.

This clone was observed once. CDR3 residues: CAWSVRFQYTEAFF. The DNA for the CDR3 is TGTGCCTGGAGTGTACGATTCCAGTACACTGAAGCTTTCTTT. The chain links TRBV30 to TRBJ1-1; no clear D. The CDR3 sequence is 14 residues long. Germline CDR1 and CDR2: GTSNPN and SVGIG (reference sequence). Deletions cut 0 bases from V and 3 bases from J, with 11 bases between. Full variable domain (outside the CDR3, taken from reference TRBV30 and TRBJ1-1): SQTIHQWPATLVQPVGSPLSLECTVEGTSNPNLYWYRQAAGRGLQLLFYSVGIGQISSEVPQNLSASRPQDRQFILSSKKLLLSDSGFYLCAWSVRFQYTEAFFGQGTRLTVV.

The rearrangement joins TRBV2 to TRBJ2-7; D is unresolved. The CDR3 contains 14 residues. Per the germline V gene, CDR1 is SNHLY and CDR2 is FYNNEI. The V end was cut by 4 bases, the J end by 6 bases, with 16 bases between. The CDR3 coding sequence is TGTGCCAGCAGTGTCGAACCCAAGGCCCGCGAGCAGTACTTC. Translating it yields CASSVEPKAREQYF.

The chain is built from TRBV3-1 (or the pseudogene TRBV3-2) and TRBJ1-5; D possibly corresponds to TRBD1 (5 bases). In germline, CDR1 is LGHDT, CDR2 YNNKEL (reference sequence). V was clipped by 0 bases and J by 7 bases, with 13 bases between them. The CDR3 spans 15 residues. CDR3: CASSQDLGVRQPQHF. The CDR3 nucleotides read TGTGCCAGCAGCCAAGACTTAGGGGTTCGGCAGCCCCAGCATTTT.

This rearrangement joins TRBV30 to TRBJ1-1; D uncertain. The germline gives CDR1 GTSNPN, CDR2 SVGIG (reference sequence). The V and J ends lost 0 bases and 0 bases respectively, with 8 bases between them. The CDR3 length is 14 residues. The CDR3, as DNA: TGTGCCTGGAGTGTACAACTCTTGAACACTGAAGCTTTCTTT. Amino acid sequence: CAWSVQLLNTEAFF.

This chain links TRBV30 with TRBJ1-1; 7 bases match TRBD1. J lost 0 bases, V lost 4 bases, and 11 bases had no gene match. CDR3 length equals 16 residues. From germline, CDR1 is GTSNPN and CDR2 SVGIG (reference sequence). CDR3 coding DNA: TGTGCCTGGATTAGGGCGGGTGGACAGGTGAACACTGAAGCTTTCTTT. It codes for CAWIRAGGQVNTEAFF.

The chain recombines TRBV6-1 with TRBJ1-1; 9 nucleotides match TRBD1. This CDR3 is built from 15 residues. CDR1 and CDR2 from the germline V gene are MNHNS and SASEGT. The junction had 7 bases not matched to a gene; V was cut back by 3 bases and J by 5 bases. In nucleotides, the CDR3 is TGTGCCAGCAGTGACCTCGGACAGGGGCGAACTGAAGCTTTCTTT. Amino acids: CASSDLGQGRTEAFF.